Following are 9 T cell receptor beta chains from one sample sequenced in a study of blood T cell repertoires in COVID-19. The protocol was immunoSEQ multiplex PCR, while the TCRdb copy is restricted to in-frame clones and leaves out a portion. The sample has about 300,000 clones, about nine tenths seen once; the top ten hold roughly 6.9%. Sequencing used peripheral blood. The receptors stem from a woman aged 25-40 years who had recovered from COVID-19.

The V call is TRBV27, the J call TRBJ2-1; 12 bases are a match to TRBD2. The CDR3 loop spans 18 amino acids. The germline V gene encodes CDR1 MNHEY and CDR2 SMNVEV (reference sequence). J was trimmed by 3 bases and V by 5 bases; bases with no gene match: 11. In DNA form, the CDR3 reads TGTGCCAGCAGTCCTTATCGGACTAGCGGGGCGGGCTACAATGAGCAGTTCTTC. It is translated as CASSPYRTSGAGYNEQFF.

The rearrangement links TRBV5-1 to TRBJ1-2; a possible D gene is TRBD1 (5 bases). From germline, CDR1 is SGHRS and CDR2 YFSETQ. This CDR3 comprises 13 residues. V was clipped by 4 bases and J by 3 bases, with 10 bases between them. The CDR3: CASSVGGDYGYTF. Written as DNA, the CDR3 is TGCGCCAGCAGCGTCGGGGGTGACTATGGCTACACCTTC. The whole variable domain, remainder taken from reference TRBV5-1 and TRBJ1-2, is KAGVTQTPRYLIKTRGQQVTLSCSPISGHRSVSWYQQTPGQGLQFLFEYFSETQRNKGNFPGRFSGRQFSNSRSEMNVSTLELGDSALYLCASSVGGDYGYTFGSGTRLTVV.

This clone was picked up a small number of times. The chain carries TRBV18 and TRBJ2-3, with D perhaps TRBD1 (5 bases). The V end was cut by 1 base, the J end by 0 bases, with 5 bases between. In germline, CDR1 is KGHSH, CDR2 LQKENI. CDR3 length: 14 residues. The CDR3 DNA is TGTGCCAGCTCACCACAGGGGAGCACAGATACGCAGTATTTT. It codes for CASSPQGSTDTQYF.

This clone was seen many times. The rearrangement joins TRBV7-9 to TRBJ1-4; D is undetermined. This CDR3 has 15 amino acids. V was clipped by 2 bases and J by 10 bases, with 17 bases between them. In germline, CDR1 is SEHNR, CDR2 FQNEAQ (reference sequence). CDR3 DNA sequence: TGTGCCAGCAGCTTACTCCGGCAGGTCGAAGGAAAACTGTTTTTT. This codes for CASSLLRQVEGKLFF.

This chain links TRBV19 with TRBJ1-6; TRBD1 aligns across 7 bases. Trimming at V came to 4 bases and at J to 10 bases, leaving 13 bases not matched to a gene. Germline V lookup: CDR1 LNHDA, CDR2 SQIVND (reference sequence). This CDR3 region has 16 residues. The CDR3 DNA reads as TGTGCCAGTAGTAACCTTACAGGGGCCCTGGGATCACCCCTCCACTTT. Translation gives CASSNLTGALGSPLHF.

The rearrangement uses TRBV3-1 (or the pseudogene TRBV3-2) and TRBJ1-5; TRBD1 might be the D (6 bases). Trimming pared 4 bases from V and 7 bases from J, leaving 14 bases between. CDR1 LGHDT and CDR2 YNNKEL come from the germline V gene (reference sequence). This CDR3 has 14 amino acids. CDR3 protein: CASSLRQVGQPQHF. CDR3 in DNA: TGTGCCAGCAGCCTAAGACAGGTAGGGCAGCCCCAGCATTTT.

This chain joins TRBV5-4 and TRBJ2-1; D unresolved. This CDR3 has 11 residues. The V and J ends lost 5 bases and 7 bases respectively, with 7 bases between them. Germline lookup yields CDR1 SGHNT and CDR2 YYREEE (reference sequence). The CDR3 is CASRSLNEQFF. The CDR3 DNA reads as TGTGCCAGCAGGTCGTTAAATGAGCAGTTCTTC.

In DNA form, the CDR3 reads TGCGCCAGCAGCCAAGTAGGGACAGGATATAGCACAGATACGCAGTATTTT. Translation: CASSQVGTGYSTDTQYF. The chain uses TRBV4-1 and TRBJ2-3; 8 nucleotides align to TRBD1. The trim removed 1 base at V and 0 bases at J, leaving 6 bases unmatched. The CDR3 length is 17 residues. Germline CDR1 MGHRA, CDR2 YSYEKL.

The chain couples TRBV5-4 to TRBJ2-4, with 7 bases aligning to TRBD1. The junction had 1 base not matched to a gene; V was cut back by 1 base and J by 0 bases. This CDR3 is 15 amino acids long. Germline V lookup: CDR1 SGHNT, CDR2 YYREEE (reference sequence). Written as DNA, the CDR3 is TGTGCCAGCAGCTTGCAGGGGGAAGCCAAAAACATTCAGTACTTC. It codes for CASSLQGEAKNIQYF.